This T cell receptor beta chain was observed in a study of early T cells in non-severe SARS-CoV-2 infection. As for the study in general: Chains were unpaired, as sequencing was done on bulk RNA from unsorted whole blood. Study outcomes and limitations: There was a bias toward anti-spike CD8 responses in VDJdb matching, which missed private and CD4 specificities.

This clonotype was seen repeatedly, ten times or more. No antigen is known for it. This CDR3 has 12 residues. CDR1 SGHTA and CDR2 FQGNSA come from the germline V gene. The V and J ends lost 2 bases and 8 bases respectively, with 7 bases between them. Individual cDNA molecules received unique molecular identifiers during library preparation. TCRdb redid the calling of the 5' RACE reads with MiXCR, one entry per CDR3 protein. The table includes over 60,000 distinct CDR3 sequences, 8.5% to 10% detected once. This sequence originates from an adult who was a healthcare worker with PCR-confirmed SARS-CoV-2 infection or an uninfected control (not recorded which). V is TRBV7-2 and J is TRBJ2-1, with a weak D call TRBD2 (6 bases). Sequences were obtained from whole blood. CDR3 region: CASSLRRDEQFF. CDR3 nucleotides: TGTGCCAGCAGCTTAAGGAGGGATGAGCAGTTCTTC. Together with reference TRBV7-2 and TRBJ2-1, the CDR3 gives the full variable domain: GAGVSQSPSNKVTEKGKDVELRCDPISGHTALYWYRQSLGQGLEFLIYFQGNSAPDKSGLPSDRFSAERTGGSVSTLTIQRTQQEDSAVYLCASSLRRDEQFFGPGTRLTVL.